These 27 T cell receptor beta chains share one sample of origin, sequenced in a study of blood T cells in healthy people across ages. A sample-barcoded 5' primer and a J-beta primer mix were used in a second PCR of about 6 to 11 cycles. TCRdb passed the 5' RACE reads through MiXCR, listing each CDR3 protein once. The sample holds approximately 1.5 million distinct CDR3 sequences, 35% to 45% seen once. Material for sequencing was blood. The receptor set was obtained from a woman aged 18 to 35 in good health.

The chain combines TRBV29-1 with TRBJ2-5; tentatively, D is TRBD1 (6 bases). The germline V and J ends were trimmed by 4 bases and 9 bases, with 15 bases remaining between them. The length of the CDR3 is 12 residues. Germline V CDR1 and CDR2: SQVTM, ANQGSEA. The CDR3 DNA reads TGCAGCGTTGCGCCTGACAGGTTGGCCCAGTACTTC. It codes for CSVAPDRLAQYF.

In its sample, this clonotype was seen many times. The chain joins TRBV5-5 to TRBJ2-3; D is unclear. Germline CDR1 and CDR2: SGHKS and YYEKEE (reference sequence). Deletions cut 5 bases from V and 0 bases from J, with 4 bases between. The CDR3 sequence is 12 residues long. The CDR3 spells CASSHSTDTQYF. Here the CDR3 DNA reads TGTGCCAGCAGTCACAGCACAGATACGCAGTATTTT.

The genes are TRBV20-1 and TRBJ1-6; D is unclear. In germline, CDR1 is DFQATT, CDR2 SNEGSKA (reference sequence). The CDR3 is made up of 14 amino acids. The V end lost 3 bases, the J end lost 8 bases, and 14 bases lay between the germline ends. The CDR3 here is CSASRGRRDSPLHF. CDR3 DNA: TGCAGTGCTAGCCGTGGCAGGAGGGATTCACCCCTCCACTTT.

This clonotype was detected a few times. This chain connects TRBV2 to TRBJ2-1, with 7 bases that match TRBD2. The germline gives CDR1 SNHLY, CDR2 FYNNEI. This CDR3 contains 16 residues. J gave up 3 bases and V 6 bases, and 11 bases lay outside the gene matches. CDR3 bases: TGTGCCAGCAGGGACCGGCCTGGGGGGGGCTACAATGAGCAGTTCTTC. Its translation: CASRDRPGGGYNEQFF.

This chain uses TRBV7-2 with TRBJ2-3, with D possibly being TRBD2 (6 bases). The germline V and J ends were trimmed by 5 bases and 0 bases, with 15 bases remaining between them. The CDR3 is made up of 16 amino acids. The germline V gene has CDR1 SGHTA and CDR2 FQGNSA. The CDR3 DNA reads TGTGCCAGCAGCCTCTTAGCGGTGGGTAGCACAGATACGCAGTATTTT. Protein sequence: CASSLLAVGSTDTQYF.

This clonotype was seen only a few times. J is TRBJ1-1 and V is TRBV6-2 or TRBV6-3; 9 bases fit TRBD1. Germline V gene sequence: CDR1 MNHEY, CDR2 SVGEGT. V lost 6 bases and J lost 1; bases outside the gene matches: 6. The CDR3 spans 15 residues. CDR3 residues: CASRPGQGWNTEAFF. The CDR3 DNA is TGTGCCAGCAGGCCGGGACAGGGTTGGAACACTGAAGCTTTCTTT.

This CDR3 reads CASSSLRGGTDTQYF. DNA for the CDR3: TGTGCCAGCAGTTCACTCAGGGGGGGAACAGATACGCAGTATTTT. The J gene is TRBJ2-3, the V gene TRBV12-3 or TRBV12-4; D may be TRBD1 or TRBD2 (7 bases each). V lost 4 bases and J lost 3, with 14 bases in between. This CDR3 comprises 15 residues.

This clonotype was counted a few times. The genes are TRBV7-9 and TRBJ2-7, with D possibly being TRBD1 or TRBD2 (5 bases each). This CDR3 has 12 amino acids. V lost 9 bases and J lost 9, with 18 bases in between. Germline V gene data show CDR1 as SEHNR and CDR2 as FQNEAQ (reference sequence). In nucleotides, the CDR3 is TGTGCCAGTAACTTTTACCAGGGAGTGCAGTACTTC. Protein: CASNFYQGVQYF.

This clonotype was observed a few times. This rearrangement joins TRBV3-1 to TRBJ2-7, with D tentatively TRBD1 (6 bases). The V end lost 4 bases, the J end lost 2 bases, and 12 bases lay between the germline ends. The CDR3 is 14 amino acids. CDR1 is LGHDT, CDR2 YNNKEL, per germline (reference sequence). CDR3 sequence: CASSLGDTAYEQYF. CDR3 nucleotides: TGTGCCAGCAGCCTTGGGGACACTGCCTACGAGCAGTACTTC.

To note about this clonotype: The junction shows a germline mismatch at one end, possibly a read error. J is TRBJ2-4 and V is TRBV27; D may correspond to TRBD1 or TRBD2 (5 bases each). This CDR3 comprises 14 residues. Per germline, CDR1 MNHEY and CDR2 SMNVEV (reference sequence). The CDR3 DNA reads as TGTGCCAGCAGTATATCAGGGACCGGAGGCAGTCAGTACTTC. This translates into CASSISGTGGSQYF.

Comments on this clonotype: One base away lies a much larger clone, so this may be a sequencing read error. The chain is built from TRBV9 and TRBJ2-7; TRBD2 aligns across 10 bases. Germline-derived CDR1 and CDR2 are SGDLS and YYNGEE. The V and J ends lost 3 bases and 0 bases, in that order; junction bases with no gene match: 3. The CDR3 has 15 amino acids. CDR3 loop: CASSASGSNSYEQYF. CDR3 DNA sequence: TGTGCCAGCAGCGCTAGCGGGAGCAACTCCTACGAGCAGTACTTC.

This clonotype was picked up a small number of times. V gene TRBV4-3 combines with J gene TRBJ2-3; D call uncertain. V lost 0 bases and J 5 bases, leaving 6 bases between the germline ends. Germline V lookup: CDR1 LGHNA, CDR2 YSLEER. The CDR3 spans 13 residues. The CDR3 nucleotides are TGCGCCAGCAGCCAAGATTGGAGAGATACGCAGTATTTT. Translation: CASSQDWRDTQYF.

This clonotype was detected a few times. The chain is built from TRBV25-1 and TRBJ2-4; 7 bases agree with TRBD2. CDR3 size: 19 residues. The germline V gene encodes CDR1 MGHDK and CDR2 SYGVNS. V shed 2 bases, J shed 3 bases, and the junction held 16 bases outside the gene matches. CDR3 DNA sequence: TGTGCCAGCAGTGAAGGGTCGGGGGAGGGCTTTGGGGTCAAAAACATTCAGTACTTC. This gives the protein CASSEGSGEGFGVKNIQYF.

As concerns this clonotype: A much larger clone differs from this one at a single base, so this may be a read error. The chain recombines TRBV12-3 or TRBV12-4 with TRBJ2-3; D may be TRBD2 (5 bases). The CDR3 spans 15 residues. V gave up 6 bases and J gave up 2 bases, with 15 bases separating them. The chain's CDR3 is CASRPGLPDTDTQYF. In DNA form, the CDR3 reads TGTGCCAGCAGGCCCGGACTGCCTGACACAGATACGCAGTATTTT.

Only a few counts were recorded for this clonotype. The CDR3 sequence is CASSLRGGTGYNEQFF. CDR3 in DNA: TGTGCCAGCAGCCTAAGGGGTGGGACTGGCTACAATGAGCAGTTCTTC. The V call is TRBV11-3, the J call TRBJ2-1; possibly TRBD2 for D (6 bases). The CDR3 length is 16 residues. Germline CDR1 is SGHNT and CDR2 is YENEEA. V lost 5 bases and J lost 3, with 17 bases in between.

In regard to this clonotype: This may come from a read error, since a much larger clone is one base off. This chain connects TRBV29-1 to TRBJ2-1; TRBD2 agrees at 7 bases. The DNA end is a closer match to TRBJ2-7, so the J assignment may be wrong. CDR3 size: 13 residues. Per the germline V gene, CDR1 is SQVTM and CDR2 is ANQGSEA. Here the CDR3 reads CSALAASYNEQYF. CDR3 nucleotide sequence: TGCAGCGCGCTAGCGGCCTCCTACAATGAGCAGTACTTC.

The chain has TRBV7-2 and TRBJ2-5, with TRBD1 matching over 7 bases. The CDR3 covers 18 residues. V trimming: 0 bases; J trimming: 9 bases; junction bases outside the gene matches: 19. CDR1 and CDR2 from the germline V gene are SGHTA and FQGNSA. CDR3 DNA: TGTGCCAGCAGCTTAGCCGCTTTCGGACAGGCCATGCCACGGGCCCAGTACTTC. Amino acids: CASSLAAFGQAMPRAQYF.

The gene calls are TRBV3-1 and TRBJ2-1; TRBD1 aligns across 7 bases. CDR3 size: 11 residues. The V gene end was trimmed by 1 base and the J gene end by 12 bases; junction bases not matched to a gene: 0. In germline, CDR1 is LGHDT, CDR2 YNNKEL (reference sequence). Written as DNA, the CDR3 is TGTGCCAGCAGCCAAGCAGGGGGGCAGTTCTTC. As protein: CASSQAGGQFF.

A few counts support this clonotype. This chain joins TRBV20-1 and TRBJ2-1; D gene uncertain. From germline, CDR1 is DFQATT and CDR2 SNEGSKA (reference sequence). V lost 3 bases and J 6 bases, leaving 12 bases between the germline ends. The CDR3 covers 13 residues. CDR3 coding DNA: TGCAGTGCTAGCCCCCCCGGGCCCAATGAGCAGTTCTTC. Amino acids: CSASPPGPNEQFF.

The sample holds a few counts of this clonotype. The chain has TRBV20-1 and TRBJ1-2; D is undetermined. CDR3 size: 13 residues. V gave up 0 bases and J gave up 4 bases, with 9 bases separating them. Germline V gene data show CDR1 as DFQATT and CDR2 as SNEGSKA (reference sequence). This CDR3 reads CSARDIGLYGYTF. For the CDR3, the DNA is TGCAGTGCTAGAGATATCGGCCTCTATGGCTACACCTTC.

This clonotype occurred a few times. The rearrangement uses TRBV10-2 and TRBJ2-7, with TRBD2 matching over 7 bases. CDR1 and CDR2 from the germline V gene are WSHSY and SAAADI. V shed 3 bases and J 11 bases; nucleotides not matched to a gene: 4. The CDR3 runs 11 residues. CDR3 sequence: CASSDRRGEYF. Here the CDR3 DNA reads TGCGCCAGCAGTGACCGTCGGGGGGAGTACTTC.

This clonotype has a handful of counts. The CDR3 reads CSARQATYGYTF. CDR3 DNA sequence: TGCAGTGCTCGACAGGCCACCTATGGCTACACCTTC. V gene TRBV20-1 combines with J gene TRBJ1-2; a possible D gene is TRBD1 (6 bases). This CDR3 comprises 12 residues. V shed 5 bases and J shed 4 bases, with 11 bases lying between them. Germline CDR1 DFQATT, CDR2 SNEGSKA (reference sequence).

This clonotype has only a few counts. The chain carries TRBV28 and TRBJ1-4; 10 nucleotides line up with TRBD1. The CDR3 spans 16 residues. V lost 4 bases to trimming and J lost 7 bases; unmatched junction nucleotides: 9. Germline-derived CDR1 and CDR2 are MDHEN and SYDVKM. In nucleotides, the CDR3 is TGTGCCAGCAGTTCCTACGACAGGGGGCGCGGTGAAAAACTGTTTTTT. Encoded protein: CASSSYDRGRGEKLFF.

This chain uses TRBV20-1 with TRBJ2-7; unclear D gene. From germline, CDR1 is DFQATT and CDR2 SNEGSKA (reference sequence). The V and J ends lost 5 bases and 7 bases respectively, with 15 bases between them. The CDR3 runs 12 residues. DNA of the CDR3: TGCAGTGCTCCTTTATATATCGATGAGCAGTACTTC. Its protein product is CSAPLYIDEQYF.

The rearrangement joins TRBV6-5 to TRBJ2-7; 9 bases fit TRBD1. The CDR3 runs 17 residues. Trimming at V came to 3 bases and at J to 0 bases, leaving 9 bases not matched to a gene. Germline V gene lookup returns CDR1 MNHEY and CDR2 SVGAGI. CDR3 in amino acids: CASSYHSPGQGSYEQYF. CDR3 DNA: TGTGCCAGCAGTTATCACTCACCGGGACAGGGCTCCTACGAGCAGTACTTC.

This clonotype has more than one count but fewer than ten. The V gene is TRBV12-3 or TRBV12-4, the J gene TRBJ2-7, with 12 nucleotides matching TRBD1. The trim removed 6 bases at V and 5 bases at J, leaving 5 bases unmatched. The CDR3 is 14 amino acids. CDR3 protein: CASSHGTGGHEQYF. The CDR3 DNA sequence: TGTGCCAGCAGCCACGGGACAGGGGGCCACGAGCAGTACTTC.

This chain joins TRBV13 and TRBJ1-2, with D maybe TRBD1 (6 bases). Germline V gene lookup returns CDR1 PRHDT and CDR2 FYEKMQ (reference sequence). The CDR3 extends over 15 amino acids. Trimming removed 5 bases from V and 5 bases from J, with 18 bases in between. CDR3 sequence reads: CASSPDTGGQYGYTF. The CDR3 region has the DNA TGTGCCAGCAGCCCCGATACGGGGGGCCAATATGGCTACACCTTC.